This TCR beta chain is drawn from a study of blood T cell repertoires in COVID-19. In the study's own analysis: The authors estimated nucleated cell counts from reference gene primer amplification. The protocol was immunoSEQ multiplex PCR, while the TCRdb copy is restricted to in-frame clones and leaves out a portion. V and J calls and clone size are copied from that table; D and trimming were computed from the DNA. The sample records under 450,000 clones, about nine tenths being singletons. J lost 2 bases, V lost 9 bases, and 6 bases had no gene match. The CDR3 runs 14 residues. Germline V gene sequence: CDR1 KGHDR, CDR2 SFDVKD.

The specimen was peripheral blood. The sequence derives from a woman in her forties or fifties with COVID-19, enrolled during active disease. The chain combines TRBV24-1 with TRBJ2-3; 8 bases fit TRBD1. The chain's CDR3 is CATEGQGDTDTQYF. The CDR3, as DNA: TGTGCCACCGAAGGACAGGGCGACACAGATACGCAGTATTTT.